Below are 23 T cell receptor beta chains sequenced from a single sample in a study of blood T cell repertoires in COVID-19. The assay was immunoSEQ multiplex PCR, and TCRdb's table has in-frame clones only and misses some. The table shows about 140,000 clones, with approximately 80% occurring only once. Input material: PBMCs or T cells enriched from blood (not recorded which). The receptors were gathered from a woman aged 18-30 years who had been exposed to COVID-19.

The chain combines TRBV5-1 with TRBJ2-7; D is undetermined. V lost 2 bases, J lost 1 base, and 7 bases lay in between. CDR1 is SGHRS and CDR2 is YFSETQ in the germline V gene. The CDR3 contains 13 residues. CDR3 coding DNA: TGCGCCAGCAGCTTCTCTTTTTCCTACGAGCAGTACTTC. Amino acid sequence: CASSFSFSYEQYF.

This rearrangement joins TRBV19 to TRBJ2-7, with D possibly matching TRBD1 (7 bases). V lost 6 bases and J 2 bases, leaving 14 bases between the germline ends. Per the germline V gene, CDR1 is LNHDA and CDR2 is SQIVND (reference sequence). CDR3 length equals 14 residues. Here the CDR3 DNA reads TGTGCCAGTAGCCAGGGGGGCGGCACCTACGAGCAGTACTTC. This gives the protein CASSQGGGTYEQYF.

A single count supports this clone. The chain joins TRBV30 to TRBJ2-7; 10 positions agree with TRBD1. With V trimmed by 3 bases and J by 4 bases, 9 bases remained unmatched. Germline CDR1 GTSNPN, CDR2 SVGIG (reference sequence). The CDR3 length is 15 residues. CDR3 bases: TGTGCCTGGAGCGCGGGGACAGGGGTTGGATACGAGCAGTACTTC. Encoded protein: CAWSAGTGVGYEQYF.

The chain combines TRBV28 with TRBJ1-2, with a possible D match to TRBD1 (5 bases). Trimming stripped 3 bases from V and 3 bases from J, with 8 bases between. The CDR3 length is 13 residues. In germline, CDR1 is MDHEN, CDR2 SYDVKM. CDR3 coding DNA: TGTGCCAGCAGTTTGGGGCAGTACTATGGCTACACCTTC. Amino acid sequence: CASSLGQYYGYTF.

J is TRBJ2-1 and V is TRBV6-9; 7 bases are a match to TRBD1. Per germline, CDR1 MNHGY and CDR2 SVAAGI. Trimming took 2 bases from V and 6 from J; bases not matched to a gene: 1. This CDR3 has 13 amino acids. CDR3 residues: CASSYDRVNEQFF. Written as DNA, the CDR3 is TGTGCCAGCAGTTATGACAGGGTCAATGAGCAGTTCTTC.

J is TRBJ1-5 and V is TRBV2; D not certain. The CDR3 covers 14 residues. V lost 2 bases and J lost 0, with 5 bases in between. Germline CDR1 reads SNHLY; CDR2 reads FYNNEI. The chain's CDR3 is CASSEFYSNQPQHF. The CDR3 coding sequence is TGTGCCAGCAGTGAATTCTATAGCAATCAGCCCCAGCATTTT.

The J gene is TRBJ2-2, the V gene TRBV2; D might be TRBD2 (6 bases). Germline V lookup: CDR1 SNHLY, CDR2 FYNNEI. The CDR3 covers 16 residues. The V end was cut by 6 bases, the J end by 3 bases, with 17 bases between. CDR3 amino acids: CASRGGPGRYTGELFF. CDR3 in DNA: TGTGCCAGCAGGGGGGGACCGGGGCGGTACACCGGGGAGCTGTTTTTT.

This clone was counted a single time. V gene TRBV27 combines with J gene TRBJ2-7; possible D gene TRBD2, 5 bases. The CDR3 has 14 residues. Germline CDR1 MNHEY, CDR2 SMNVEV (reference sequence). V shed 5 bases and J shed 7 bases, with 18 bases lying between them. This chain's CDR3 is CASSLRGPFGEQYF. Here the CDR3 DNA reads TGTGCCAGCAGTCTACGGGGTCCCTTTGGAGAGCAGTACTTC.

This chain joins TRBV12-3 or TRBV12-4 and TRBJ1-2; TRBD1 might be the D (6 bases). The germline V and J ends were trimmed by 1 base and 7 bases, with 10 bases remaining between them. CDR3 size: 13 residues. The DNA of the CDR3 is TGTGCCAGCAGTTTAGGAACAGGGTCTGGCTACACCTTC. Its protein product is CASSLGTGSGYTF.

The chain is built from TRBV2 and TRBJ2-7; 9 bases agree with TRBD1. This CDR3 spans 14 amino acids. Trimming took 2 bases from V and 4 from J; bases not matched to a gene: 3. The germline V gene encodes CDR1 SNHLY and CDR2 FYNNEI. CDR3 in DNA: TGTGCCAGCAGTGAAACAGGGGGCTGGTACGAGCAGTACTTC. It encodes CASSETGGWYEQYF.

This clone came up once. The genes are TRBV10-3 and TRBJ2-5, with D possibly TRBD2 on 5 matching bases. There are 16 residues in the CDR3. The germline gives CDR1 ENHRY, CDR2 SYGVKD. The V end was cut by 1 base, the J end by 2 bases, with 14 bases between. CDR3 in DNA: TGTGCCATCAGTGAGTTTGCGGGCAACTTACAAGAGACCCAGTACTTC. It is translated as CAISEFAGNLQETQYF.

The CDR3 region is CASSPLGRADREKLFF. CDR3 DNA sequence: TGCGCCAGCAGCCCCCTAGGCAGGGCCGATAGGGAAAAACTGTTTTTT. This sequence joins TRBV4-1 and TRBJ1-4; perhaps TRBD1 as D (5 bases). Trimming took 4 bases from V and 8 from J, leaving 20 bases between them. The CDR3 has 16 amino acids. Germline CDR1 and CDR2: MGHRA and YSYEKL.

This chain connects TRBV9 to TRBJ1-4; D possibly corresponds to TRBD1 (6 bases). Trimming shortened V by 7 bases and J by 3 bases, and 13 bases separated the two germline ends. Germline loops: CDR1 SGDLS, CDR2 YYNGEE. This CDR3 contains 14 residues. The chain's CDR3 is CASGKDSSNEKLFF. CDR3 nucleotide sequence: TGTGCCAGCGGAAAGGACAGTTCTAATGAAAAACTGTTTTTT.

This chain uses TRBV6-4 with TRBJ2-2; 8 bases agree with TRBD1. CDR3 length: 14 amino acids. Germline-derived CDR1 and CDR2 are MRHNA and SNTAGT. V lost 6 bases, J lost 4 bases, and 4 bases stayed unmatched. The CDR3 bases are TGTGCCAGCAGGCCGGGACAGGTCACCGGGGAGCTGTTTTTT. Its protein product is CASRPGQVTGELFF.

This clone has just a few counts. This chain uses TRBV30 with TRBJ1-1, with TRBD1 as a possible D gene (5 bases). V lost 2 bases to trimming and J lost 6 bases, with 10 bases between them. The germline gives CDR1 GTSNPN, CDR2 SVGIG (reference sequence). This CDR3 has 12 residues. The CDR3 here is CAWSLIGAEAFF. CDR3 sequence (DNA): TGTGCCTGGAGTCTAATAGGGGCTGAAGCTTTCTTT.

The chain carries TRBV3-1 (or the pseudogene TRBV3-2) and TRBJ2-7, with TRBD2 matching over 11 bases. The CDR3 totals 12 residues. The germline CDR1 and CDR2 sequences are LGHDT and YNNKEL (reference sequence). V was clipped by 8 bases and J by 3 bases; unmatched bases: 0. The CDR3 spells CASGTSGYEQYF. CDR3 in DNA: TGTGCCAGCGGGACTAGCGGCTACGAGCAGTACTTC.

The chain couples TRBV14 to TRBJ2-1; D is undetermined. This CDR3 spans 15 amino acids. V was shortened by 0 bases and J by 3 bases, with 9 bases between the two germline ends. The germline CDR1 and CDR2 sequences are SGHDN and FVKESK. The CDR3: CASSQESFFYNEQFF. CDR3 coding DNA: TGTGCCAGCAGCCAAGAATCCTTCTTCTACAATGAGCAGTTCTTC. Based on the CDR3 plus reference TRBV14 and TRBJ2-1, the full variable domain is EAGVTQFPSHSVIEKGQTVTLRCDPISGHDNLYWYRRVMGKEIKFLLHFVKESKQDESGMPNNRFLAERTGGTYSTLKVQPAELEDSGVYFCASSQESFFYNEQFFGPGTRLTVL.

The chain is built from TRBV29-1 and TRBJ2-3; D may be TRBD2 (6 bases). This CDR3 has 12 residues. Germline CDR1 is SQVTM and CDR2 is ANQGSEA. Trimming shortened V by 7 bases and J by 6 bases, and 14 bases separated the two germline ends. CDR3 coding DNA: TGCAGCGCCTTAATCACTAGCGATACGCAGTATTTT. Protein: CSALITSDTQYF.

The chain employs TRBV7-9 and TRBJ2-3; the D gene is possibly TRBD1 (6 bases). The CDR3 runs to 14 residues. V dropped 5 bases and J dropped 0 bases, with 9 bases sitting between them. Germline CDR1 reads SEHNR; CDR2 reads FQNEAQ (reference sequence). The DNA of the CDR3 is TGTGCCAGCAGCACCGACAGGAGCACAGATACGCAGTATTTT. This sequence encodes CASSTDRSTDTQYF. The full variable domain, with the rest looked up from reference TRBV7-9 and TRBJ2-3, is DTGVSQNPRHKITKRGQNVTFRCDPISEHNRLYWYRQTLGQGPEFLTYFQNEAQLEKSRLLSDRFSAERPKGSFSTLEIQRTEQGDSAMYLCASSTDRSTDTQYFGPGTRLTVL.

This chain joins TRBV7-9 and TRBJ1-6; D is undetermined. Germline V gene data show CDR1 as SEHNR and CDR2 as FQNEAQ (reference sequence). The V gene lost 5 bases and the J gene lost 7 bases, with 3 bases spanning the gap. This CDR3 is 11 amino acids long. The CDR3 region has the DNA TGTGCCAGCAGCGAGAATTCACCCCTCCACTTT. This encodes CASSENSPLHF. Filled out from reference TRBV7-9 and TRBJ1-6, the complete variable domain reads DTGVSQNPRHKITKRGQNVTFRCDPISEHNRLYWYRQTLGQGPEFLTYFQNEAQLEKSRLLSDRFSAERPKGSFSTLEIQRTEQGDSAMYLCASSENSPLHFGNGTRLTVT.

The chain employs TRBV7-2 and TRBJ1-6, with 10 bases matching TRBD1. Trimming took 5 bases from V and 10 from J; bases not matched to a gene: 14. CDR1 is SGHTA, CDR2 FQGNSA, per germline. The CDR3 length is 17 residues. This chain's CDR3 is CASSHPGQGPFRSPLHF. The DNA for the CDR3 is TGTGCCAGCAGCCACCCGGGACAGGGGCCCTTTAGATCACCCCTCCACTTT. Together with reference TRBV7-2 and TRBJ1-6, the CDR3 gives the full variable domain: GAGVSQSPSNKVTEKGKDVELRCDPISGHTALYWYRQSLGQGLEFLIYFQGNSAPDKSGLPSDRFSAERTGGSVSTLTIQRTQQEDSAVYLCASSHPGQGPFRSPLHFGNGTRLTVT.

J is TRBJ2-1 and V is TRBV7-3, with a weak D call TRBD2 (5 bases). Looked up from germline, CDR1 is SGHTA and CDR2 is FQGTGA. The germline V and J ends were trimmed by 4 bases and 6 bases, with 10 bases remaining between them. CDR3 length: 13 residues. The CDR3, as DNA: TGTGCCAGCAGCTCTCTAGCAGGCAATGAGCAGTTCTTC. This translates into CASSSLAGNEQFF.

The chain employs TRBV7-9 and TRBJ2-1, with D unclear. The V end was cut by 4 bases, the J end by 0 bases, with 10 bases between. CDR1 SEHNR and CDR2 FQNEAQ come from the germline V gene (reference sequence). The CDR3 consists of 15 residues. The CDR3 loop is CASSSPLSSYNEQFF. CDR3 sequence (DNA): TGTGCCAGCAGCTCACCATTGAGCTCCTACAATGAGCAGTTCTTC. The whole variable domain, remainder taken from reference TRBV7-9 and TRBJ2-1, is DTGVSQNPRHKITKRGQNVTFRCDPISEHNRLYWYRQTLGQGPEFLTYFQNEAQLEKSRLLSDRFSAERPKGSFSTLEIQRTEQGDSAMYLCASSSPLSSYNEQFFGPGTRLTVL.